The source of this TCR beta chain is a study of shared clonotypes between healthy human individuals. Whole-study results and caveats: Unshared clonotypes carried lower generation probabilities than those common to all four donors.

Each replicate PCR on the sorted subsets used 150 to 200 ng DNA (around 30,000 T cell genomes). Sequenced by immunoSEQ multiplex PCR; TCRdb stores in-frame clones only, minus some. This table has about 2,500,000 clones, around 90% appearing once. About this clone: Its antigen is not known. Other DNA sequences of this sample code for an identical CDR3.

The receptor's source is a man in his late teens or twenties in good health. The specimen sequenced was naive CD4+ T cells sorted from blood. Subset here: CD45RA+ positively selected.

CDR3 in amino acids: CASRQGNTEAFF. The DNA for the CDR3 is TGTGCCAGCAGACAAGGGAACACTGAAGCTTTCTTT. The rearrangement joins TRBV6-5 to TRBJ1-1; D is unresolved. Trimming shortened V by 6 bases and J by 1 base, and 6 bases separated the two germline ends. Germline V gene lookup returns CDR1 MNHEY and CDR2 SVGAGI. The CDR3 totals 12 residues.